This section outlines one T cell receptor beta chain sequence together with its context. Per the original data handling: Amplification of reference gene primers provided the estimated nucleated cell counts. Produced via immunoSEQ multiplex PCR; TCRdb's table is partial and in-frame only. From that table come the V and J calls and clone size; the DNA was used to work out D and trimming. The sample has some 120,000 clones, roughly 79% seen once. The data originate from a study of blood T cell repertoires in COVID-19. Overall study context: COVID-19 samples, acute and convalescent, were from the United States, Italy and Spain. Sources were T cells, B-cell-depleted T cells, or PBMCs; the material itself was cDNA or gDNA.

V lost 5 bases, J lost 4 bases, and 5 bases stayed unmatched. The CDR3 length is 15 residues. CDR1 is MDHEN and CDR2 is SYDVKM in the germline V gene. The J gene is TRBJ2-1, the V gene TRBV28, with 10 positions matching TRBD2. The TCR comes from a human donor in a cohort sampled during active COVID-19. Material: peripheral blood. This CDR3 is CASSLWTSGYNEQFF. CDR3 nucleotides: TGTGCCAGCAGTCTGTGGACTAGCGGTTACAATGAGCAGTTCTTC.